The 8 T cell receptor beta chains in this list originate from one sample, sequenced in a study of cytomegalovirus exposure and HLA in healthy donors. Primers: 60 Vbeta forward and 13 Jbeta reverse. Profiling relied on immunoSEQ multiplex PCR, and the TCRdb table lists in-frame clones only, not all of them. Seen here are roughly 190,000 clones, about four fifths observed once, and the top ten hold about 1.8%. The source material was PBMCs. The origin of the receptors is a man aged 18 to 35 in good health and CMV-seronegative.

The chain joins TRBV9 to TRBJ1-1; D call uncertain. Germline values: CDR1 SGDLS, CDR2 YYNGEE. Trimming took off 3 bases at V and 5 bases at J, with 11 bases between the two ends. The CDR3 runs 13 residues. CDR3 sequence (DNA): TGTGCCAGCAGCGGAGGGTTGCGGACTGAAGCTTTCTTT. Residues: CASSGGLRTEAFF.

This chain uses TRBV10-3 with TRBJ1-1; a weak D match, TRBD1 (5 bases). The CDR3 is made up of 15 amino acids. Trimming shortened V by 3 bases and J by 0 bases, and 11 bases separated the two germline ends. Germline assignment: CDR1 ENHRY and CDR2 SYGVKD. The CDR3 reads CAISDVTDMNTEAFF. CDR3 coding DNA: TGTGCCATCAGTGACGTGACAGATATGAACACTGAAGCTTTCTTT.

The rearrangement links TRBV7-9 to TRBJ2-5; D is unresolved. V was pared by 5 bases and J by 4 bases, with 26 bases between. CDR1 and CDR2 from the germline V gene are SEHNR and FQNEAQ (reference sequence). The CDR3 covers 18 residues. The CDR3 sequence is CASSLYGGRVDLTETQYF. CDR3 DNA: TGTGCCAGCAGCCTATACGGTGGTCGGGTAGATTTGACAGAGACCCAGTACTTC.

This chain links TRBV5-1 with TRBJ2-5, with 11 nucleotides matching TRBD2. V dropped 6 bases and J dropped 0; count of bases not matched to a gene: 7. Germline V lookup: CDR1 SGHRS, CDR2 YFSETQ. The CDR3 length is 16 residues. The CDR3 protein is CASKPGTSGYQETQYF. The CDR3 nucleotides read TGCGCCAGCAAACCCGGGACTAGCGGATACCAAGAGACCCAGTACTTC.

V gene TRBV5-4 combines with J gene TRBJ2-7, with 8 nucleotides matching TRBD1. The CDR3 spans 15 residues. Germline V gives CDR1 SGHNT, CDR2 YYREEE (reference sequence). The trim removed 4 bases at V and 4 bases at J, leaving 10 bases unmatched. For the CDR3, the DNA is TGTGCCAGCAGCACCGGACAGGGAATTTCGTACGAGCAGTACTTC. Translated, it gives CASSTGQGISYEQYF. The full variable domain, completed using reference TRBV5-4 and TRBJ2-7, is ETGVTQSPTHLIKTRGQQVTLRCSSQSGHNTVSWYQQALGQGPQFIFQYYREEENGRGNFPPRFSGLQFPNYSSELNVNALELDDSALYLCASSTGQGISYEQYFGPGTRLTVT.

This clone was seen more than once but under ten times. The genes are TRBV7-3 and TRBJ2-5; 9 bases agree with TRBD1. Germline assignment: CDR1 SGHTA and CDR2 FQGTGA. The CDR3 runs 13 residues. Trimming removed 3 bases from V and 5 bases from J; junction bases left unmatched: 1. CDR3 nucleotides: TGTGCCAGCAGCTTGACAGGGGGGGAGACCCAGTACTTC. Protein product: CASSLTGGETQYF.

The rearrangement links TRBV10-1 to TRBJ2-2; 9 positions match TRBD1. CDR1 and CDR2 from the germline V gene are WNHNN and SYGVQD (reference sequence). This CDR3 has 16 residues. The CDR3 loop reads CAYRQGGPPNTGELFF. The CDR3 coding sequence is TGCGCTTACCGACAGGGGGGTCCTCCGAACACCGGGGAGCTGTTTTTT.

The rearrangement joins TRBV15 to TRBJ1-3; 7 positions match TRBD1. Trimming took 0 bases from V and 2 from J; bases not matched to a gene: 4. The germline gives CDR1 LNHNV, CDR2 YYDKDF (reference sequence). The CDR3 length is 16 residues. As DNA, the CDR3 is TGTGCCACCAGCAGAGATCTAGACAGGGCTGGAAACACCATATATTTT. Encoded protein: CATSRDLDRAGNTIYF.